Presented here are 20 T cell receptor beta chains from one specimen sequenced in a study of T-cell reconstitution after alpha-beta-depleted transplantation in children. The authors prepared the TCRbeta library with unique molecular identifiers. In TCRdb, the PCR reads were re-called with MiXCR into one record per CDR3 protein. The sample includes 600,000 to 700,000 distinct CDR3 sequences, around 13% of them seen just once. Material: PBMCs, obtained before TCRalphabeta/CD19-depleted stem cell transplant. All receptors derive from a girl aged 2 to 9 with congenital amegakaryocytic thrombocytopenia, due to receive a stem cell transplant.

This clonotype came up a few times. The chain is built from TRBV7-3 and TRBJ2-5; 8 bases map to TRBD1. This CDR3 contains 15 residues. Germline assignment: CDR1 SGHTA and CDR2 FQGTGA. Losses at the gene ends were 8 bases for V and 1 base for J; bases not matched to a gene: 9. DNA for the CDR3: TGTGCCAGCGGACCGACAGGGGCCTCCCAAGAGACCCAGTACTTC. This gives the protein CASGPTGASQETQYF.

This clonotype was picked up many times. The J gene is TRBJ2-3, the V gene TRBV11-2; 12 bases line up with TRBD2. The germline V gene has CDR1 SGHAT and CDR2 FQNNGV. With V trimmed by 3 bases and J by 5 bases, 6 bases remained unmatched. CDR3 length: 16 residues. The CDR3 sequence: CASSFPSGRAKDTQYF. The CDR3 DNA follows: TGTGCCAGCAGCTTCCCTAGCGGGAGGGCCAAAGATACGCAGTATTTT.

A few counts support this clonotype. CDR3 coding DNA: TGTGCCAGCAGCTTCTACAAGGGGGGATTGAACACTGAAGCTTTCTTT. It translates to CASSFYKGGLNTEAFF. The chain combines TRBV7-8 with TRBJ1-1, with a possible D match to TRBD1 (6 bases). V lost 3 bases and J lost 0, with 14 bases in between. Germline CDR1 and CDR2: SGHVS and FQNEAQ. This CDR3 has 16 amino acids.

This clonotype occurred many times. This chain uses TRBV3-1 with TRBJ2-3; 11 nucleotides agree with TRBD2. The germline V gene encodes CDR1 LGHDT and CDR2 YNNKEL (reference sequence). The CDR3 length is 15 residues. The trim removed 6 bases at V and 6 bases at J, leaving 8 bases unmatched. CDR3 sequence reads: CASSGTSGPWDTQYF. The CDR3 nucleotides read TGTGCCAGCAGTGGGACTAGCGGCCCTTGGGATACGCAGTATTTT.

This clonotype was seen more than once but under ten times. The chain combines TRBV28 with TRBJ2-7; 10 bases align to TRBD2. J gave up 4 bases and V 5 bases, and 8 bases lay outside the gene matches. The CDR3 totals 15 residues. CDR1 MDHEN and CDR2 SYDVKM come from the germline V gene. CDR3: CASSPEAGGPYEQYF. As DNA, the CDR3 is TGTGCCAGCAGTCCCGAAGCGGGAGGGCCTTACGAGCAGTACTTC.

This clonotype was counted at least ten times. The genes are TRBV4-2 and TRBJ2-3, with TRBD2 matching 7 bases. The V and J ends lost 1 base and 6 bases, in that order; junction bases with no gene match: 4. CDR3 length: 14 residues. CDR1 is LGHNA and CDR2 is YNFKEQ in the germline V gene. The chain's CDR3 is CASSQVLARDTQYF. The CDR3 DNA follows: TGTGCCAGCAGCCAAGTACTAGCGCGGGATACGCAGTATTTT.

CDR3 in amino acids: CSATHSGTVYNEQFF. The DNA for the CDR3 is TGCAGTGCTACCCACAGCGGGACGGTCTACAATGAGCAGTTCTTC. The rearrangement uses TRBV20-1 and TRBJ2-1, with 7 bases aligning to TRBD2. Trimming took 4 bases from V and 3 from J; bases not matched to a gene: 9. Germline CDR1 and CDR2: DFQATT and SNEGSKA (reference sequence). CDR3 length: 15 amino acids.

In its sample, this clonotype was seen a few times. The chain combines TRBV7-6 with TRBJ2-7; no clear D gene. Trimming left V 0 bases short and J 0 bases short, with 3 bases between. The CDR3 has 13 amino acids. Germline assignment: CDR1 SGHVS and CDR2 FNYEAQ. The CDR3: CASSLAFSYEQYF. CDR3 nucleotide sequence: TGTGCCAGCAGCTTAGCATTCTCCTACGAGCAGTACTTC.

In its sample, this clonotype was seen many times. The gene calls are TRBV5-1 and TRBJ2-2; the D is unclear. The V end was cut by 2 bases, the J end by 1 base, with 9 bases between. Germline CDR1 reads SGHRS; CDR2 reads YFSETQ. The CDR3 totals 15 residues. In DNA form, the CDR3 reads TGCGCCAGCAGCTTTGTGGCGGAGAACACCGGGGAGCTGTTTTTT. Translation gives CASSFVAENTGELFF. Full variable domain (missing parts from reference TRBV5-1 and TRBJ2-2): KAGVTQTPRYLIKTRGQQVTLSCSPISGHRSVSWYQQTPGQGLQFLFEYFSETQRNKGNFPGRFSGRQFSNSRSEMNVSTLELGDSALYLCASSFVAENTGELFFGEGSRLTVL.

The V gene is TRBV28, the J gene TRBJ1-1, with 12 bases that match TRBD1. This CDR3 is built from 17 residues. The V gene's germline CDR1 is MDHEN and CDR2 SYDVKM. Trimming at V came to 6 bases and at J to 4 bases, leaving 12 bases not matched to a gene. The DNA of the CDR3 is TGTGCCAGCAGCTCTCTCGGGACAGGGGGCGGTGGCACTGAAGCTTTCTTT. This codes for CASSSLGTGGGGTEAFF.

There are many counts of this clonotype. V gene TRBV19 combines with J gene TRBJ1-5, with D uncertain. Trimming stripped 3 bases from V and 4 bases from J, with 4 bases between. CDR3 length: 12 residues. Germline V lookup: CDR1 LNHDA, CDR2 SQIVND (reference sequence). CDR3 sequence reads: CASSIGNQPQHF. In DNA form, the CDR3 reads TGTGCCAGTAGTATCGGGAATCAGCCCCAGCATTTT.

In its sample, this clonotype was seen a few times. The CDR3 DNA sequence: TGTGCCAGCAGTCCCCTGGGCCCCACAGGGAGGGGTGGAGATACGCAGTATTTT. Its protein is CASSPLGPTGRGGDTQYF. This chain joins TRBV6-1 and TRBJ2-3, with a tentative D call TRBD2 (7 bases). Trimming took off 5 bases at V and 5 bases at J, with 26 bases between the two ends. The CDR3 is 18 amino acids. Germline CDR1 MNHNS, CDR2 SASEGT.

The chain uses TRBV29-1 and TRBJ2-1, with 8 bases aligning to TRBD1. With V trimmed by 6 bases and J by 7 bases, 8 bases remained unmatched. This CDR3 region has 13 residues. Germline V gene lookup returns CDR1 SQVTM and CDR2 ANQGSEA. CDR3 sequence reads: CSVVPGQENEQFF. The CDR3 nucleotides are TGCAGCGTGGTGCCGGGACAGGAAAATGAGCAGTTCTTC.

The chain links TRBV3-1 to TRBJ1-2; no clear D. Germline CDR1 reads LGHDT; CDR2 reads YNNKEL (reference sequence). Trimming stripped 0 bases from V and 8 bases from J, with 13 bases between. This CDR3 is 14 amino acids long. CDR3 DNA sequence: TGTGCCAGCAGCCAAGAGGGCAGCTTCCGAGGCTACACCTTC. It codes for CASSQEGSFRGYTF.

This clonotype showed up many times. The chain is built from TRBV10-3 and TRBJ2-7, with D hard to call. The V gene lost 3 bases and the J gene lost 0 bases, with 6 bases spanning the gap. In germline, CDR1 is ENHRY, CDR2 SYGVKD. This CDR3 has 13 residues. This CDR3 is CAISDGFSYEQYF. In DNA form, the CDR3 reads TGTGCCATCAGTGACGGCTTCTCCTACGAGCAGTACTTC.

The chain has TRBV5-1 and TRBJ2-7; D not certain. The V and J ends lost 4 bases and 3 bases respectively, with 11 bases between them. Germline V gene lookup returns CDR1 SGHRS and CDR2 YFSETQ. This CDR3 is built from 13 residues. CDR3 protein: CASSAQPSYEQYF. Here the CDR3 DNA reads TGCGCCAGCAGCGCGCAACCGAGCTACGAGCAGTACTTC.

The V call is TRBV20-1, the J call TRBJ2-1; 8 bases match TRBD2. The CDR3 spans 14 residues. J was trimmed by 8 bases and V by 4 bases; bases with no gene match: 10. The germline CDR1 and CDR2 sequences are DFQATT and SNEGSKA (reference sequence). The CDR3 coding sequence is TGCAGTGCTACCCTTAGCGGGAAGGCAGATGAGCAGTTCTTC. It encodes CSATLSGKADEQFF.

This chain links TRBV20-1 with TRBJ2-3; D remains unclear. The J call is uncertain, as TRBJ1-5 better fits the DNA end. The CDR3 contains 8 residues. The germline V gene encodes CDR1 DFQATT and CDR2 SNEGSKA (reference sequence). CDR3 DNA: TGCAGTGCGGATACGCAGCATTTT. Encoded protein: CSADTQHF.

This clonotype turned up a few times. The chain combines TRBV7-8 with TRBJ2-7; D not certain. V was cut by 1 base and J by 4 bases, with 11 bases left in between. Germline CDR1 SGHVS, CDR2 FQNEAQ. The CDR3 spans 14 residues. The CDR3 spells CASSLEVSEYEQYF. The CDR3 DNA follows: TGTGCCAGCAGCTTAGAGGTTTCGGAGTACGAGCAGTACTTC.

This rearrangement joins TRBV11-2 to TRBJ2-5, with D perhaps TRBD1 (5 bases). The CDR3 extends over 15 amino acids. V was shortened by 4 bases and J by 4 bases, with 16 bases between the two germline ends. Germline V gives CDR1 SGHAT, CDR2 FQNNGV. The CDR3 DNA follows: TGTGCCAGCAGCTATCTAAGGGGTGGGCGAGAGACCCAGTACTTC. Its translation: CASSYLRGGRETQYF. The full variable domain, with the rest looked up from reference TRBV11-2 and TRBJ2-5, is EAGVAQSPRYKIIEKRQSVAFWCNPISGHATLYWYQQILGQGPKLLIQFQNNGVVDDSQLPKDRFSAERLKGVDSTLKIQPAKLEDSAVYLCASSYLRGGRETQYFGPGTRLLVL.